Each of the 23 T cell receptor beta chains below was sequenced from the same sample in a study of cytomegalovirus exposure and HLA in healthy donors. Repertoires were generated with immunoSEQ multiplex PCR, while TCRdb's copy carries only in-frame clones and drops some. Among under 250,000 clones listed, over 75% were seen once. Sequences were obtained from PBMCs. The receptor set was obtained from a man aged 18-30 years in good health and CMV-seropositive.

The rearrangement joins TRBV27 to TRBJ1-1; no definite D call. This CDR3 spans 15 amino acids. Germline V lookup: CDR1 MNHEY, CDR2 SMNVEV (reference sequence). V was cut by 3 bases and J by 4 bases, with 15 bases left in between. The CDR3 DNA is TGTGCCAGCAGTTTGCCTGGGTCCTTGGGCACTGAAGCTTTCTTT. Residues: CASSLPGSLGTEAFF.

The chain is built from TRBV5-6 and TRBJ2-2; 8 bases are a match to TRBD2. Per the germline V gene, CDR1 is SGHDT and CDR2 is YYEEEE. There are 16 residues in the CDR3. V shed 4 bases, J shed 6 bases, and the junction held 11 bases outside the gene matches. In DNA form, the CDR3 reads TGTGCCAGCAGCGTCCCTCTAGCGGGTGGGCCCGGGGAGCTGTTTTTT. This gives the protein CASSVPLAGGPGELFF.

In this sample, this clone turned up once. This chain links TRBV29-1 with TRBJ1-1; D unresolved. Trimming took 4 bases from V and 1 from J, leaving 7 bases between them. CDR1 and CDR2 from the germline V gene are SQVTM and ANQGSEA. There are 12 residues in the CDR3. The CDR3 DNA reads as TGCAGCGTTGTGGTCGGGAACACTGAAGCTTTCTTT. It codes for CSVVVGNTEAFF.

This chain uses TRBV9 with TRBJ2-7, with D uncertain. Germline CDR1 is SGDLS and CDR2 is YYNGEE. CDR3 length: 13 residues. V lost 0 bases and J lost 5, with 9 bases in between. DNA of the CDR3: TGTGCCAGCAGCGTAGCTACAAGGGACGAGCAGTACTTC. It encodes CASSVATRDEQYF.

This chain links TRBV10-3 with TRBJ1-2; 8 positions match TRBD1. CDR3 length: 13 amino acids. CDR1 is ENHRY, CDR2 SYGVKD, per germline. V shed 4 bases, J shed 4 bases, and the junction held 2 bases outside the gene matches. The DNA of the CDR3 is TGTGCCATCAGTGGGGACAGGAGCTATGGCTACACCTTC. Its translation: CAISGDRSYGYTF.

This chain links TRBV5-8 with TRBJ1-1, with D possibly being TRBD1 (5 bases). Germline lookup yields CDR1 SGHTS and CDR2 YDEGEE. The CDR3 is 14 residues long. Trimming took off 4 bases at V and 0 bases at J, with 10 bases between the two ends. The CDR3 coding sequence is TGTGCCAGCAGCCTCGGGGGGATGAACACTGAAGCTTTCTTT. It codes for CASSLGGMNTEAFF. Drawing the rest from reference TRBV5-8 and TRBJ1-1, the complete variable domain is EAGVTQSPTHLIKTRGQQATLRCSPISGHTSVYWYQQALGLGLQFLLWYDEGEERNRGNFPPRFSGRQFPNYSSELNVNALELEDSALYLCASSLGGMNTEAFFGQGTRLTVV.

This rearrangement joins TRBV2 to TRBJ1-1, with a weak D call TRBD1 (5 bases). The V and J ends lost 8 bases and 6 bases respectively, with 16 bases between them. This CDR3 has 13 residues. CDR1 SNHLY and CDR2 FYNNEI come from the germline V gene. The CDR3 region is CASARAGTAEAFF. DNA for the CDR3: TGTGCCAGCGCGCGTGCCGGGACTGCTGAAGCTTTCTTT. The full variable domain, its missing parts supplied by reference TRBV2 and TRBJ1-1, is EPEVTQTPSHQVTQMGQEVILRCVPISNHLYFYWYRQILGQKVEFLVSFYNNEISEKSEIFDDQFSVERPDGSNFTLKIRSTKLEDSAMYFCASARAGTAEAFFGQGTRLTVV.

This rearrangement joins TRBV6-5 to TRBJ2-3; weak D call: TRBD2 (5 bases). Between the trimmed V and J ends, which lost 7 bases and 2 bases, there was a span of 10 bases. In germline, CDR1 is MNHEY, CDR2 SVGAGI. The CDR3 consists of 13 residues. CDR3 protein: CASNQRYTDTQYF. The CDR3 DNA reads as TGTGCCAGCAACCAGCGGTACACAGATACGCAGTATTTT.

DNA for the CDR3: TGCGCCAGCAGCTCGGGACTAGCGGGGGATTACAATGAGCAGTTCTTC. It yields the protein CASSSGLAGDYNEQFF. The chain joins TRBV5-1 to TRBJ2-1; 14 nucleotides match TRBD2. Trimming cost V 3 bases and J 4 bases; bases outside gene matches: 3. The CDR3 sequence is 16 residues long. The germline CDR1 and CDR2 sequences are SGHRS and YFSETQ.

The rearrangement links TRBV5-1 to TRBJ2-4; D ambiguous. V dropped 4 bases and J dropped 0 bases, with 14 bases sitting between them. Germline assignment: CDR1 SGHRS and CDR2 YFSETQ. This CDR3 contains 16 residues. CDR3 nucleotide sequence: TGCGCCAGCAGCACTACACAAAATTTAGCCAAAAACATTCAGTACTTC. Protein: CASSTTQNLAKNIQYF.

V gene TRBV7-9 combines with J gene TRBJ2-3; the match to TRBD2 covers 9 bases. The trim removed 6 bases at V and 11 bases at J, leaving 9 bases unmatched. The CDR3 runs to 13 residues. Germline CDR1 and CDR2: SEHNR and FQNEAQ (reference sequence). The CDR3 protein is CASSLGSGRRQYF. The CDR3 DNA follows: TGTGCCAGCAGTTTGGGGAGCGGGAGGAGGCAGTATTTT.

CDR3 nucleotides: TGTGCCAGCAGTGCCACTTCCAACGTCGCCTATGGCTACACCTTC. Translated, it gives CASSATSNVAYGYTF. The chain couples TRBV6-1 to TRBJ1-2; D call uncertain. Trimming removed 4 bases from V and 4 bases from J, with 16 bases in between. In germline, CDR1 is MNHNS, CDR2 SASEGT. This CDR3 region has 15 residues.

This clone was detected a few times. This chain links TRBV10-3 with TRBJ2-7, with D perhaps TRBD2 (6 bases). Germline V gene sequence: CDR1 ENHRY, CDR2 SYGVKD. Trimming removed 3 bases at V and 7 bases at J, with 22 bases between. This CDR3 region has 16 residues. CDR3 DNA sequence: TGTGCCATCAGTGAATACGAGGAGGGCATTGCTACGGAGCAGTACTTC. This codes for CAISEYEEGIATEQYF.

The sample holds a few counts of this clone. This sample includes further DNA sequences coding for the same CDR3. This sequence joins TRBV7-7 and TRBJ2-2, with 7 nucleotides matching TRBD1. The V segment lost 5 bases and the J segment 1 base; nucleotides outside the gene matches: 4. From germline, CDR1 is SSHAT and CDR2 FNYEAQ (reference sequence). This CDR3 has 15 amino acids. The CDR3 DNA reads TGTGCCAGCAGCCCCAGGACAGGGAACACCGGGGAGCTGTTTTTT. Its protein is CASSPRTGNTGELFF.

V is TRBV6-5 and J is TRBJ1-1, with D tentatively TRBD1 (5 bases). The CDR3 totals 13 residues. Germline V gene sequence: CDR1 MNHEY, CDR2 SVGAGI. The V end lost 6 bases, the J end lost 11 bases, and 19 bases lay between the germline ends. CDR3 nucleotides: TGTGCCAGCAGCCTGGGCACCTTTCGGGACGCTTTCTTT. Its translation is CASSLGTFRDAFF.

The rearrangement joins TRBV7-2 to TRBJ2-1; D ambiguous. CDR3 size: 12 residues. V lost 3 bases, J lost 9 bases, and 9 bases lay in between. Germline CDR1 reads SGHTA; CDR2 reads FQGNSA. CDR3 residues: CASSFGNREQFF. In nucleotides, the CDR3 is TGTGCCAGCAGCTTCGGCAACCGTGAGCAGTTCTTC.

The chain joins TRBV18 to TRBJ1-2, with 8 nucleotides matching TRBD1. With V trimmed by 6 bases and J by 8 bases, 8 bases remained unmatched. CDR1 and CDR2 from the germline V gene are KGHSH and LQKENI. The length of the CDR3 is 13 residues. CDR3 nucleotide sequence: TGTGCCAGCTCTCCAGGACAGGGAAAGGGCTACACCTTC. It yields the protein CASSPGQGKGYTF.

This clone was seen just once. V usage is TRBV2 and J usage is TRBJ1-2, with unresolved D. The germline V and J ends were trimmed by 3 bases and 4 bases, with 12 bases remaining between them. The CDR3 has 14 residues. CDR1 is SNHLY, CDR2 FYNNEI, per germline. This CDR3 is CASSDRTEFYGYTF. In nucleotides, the CDR3 is TGTGCCAGCAGTGATCGGACTGAATTCTATGGCTACACCTTC.

The V gene is TRBV7-8, the J gene TRBJ2-6; no clear D. CDR3 length: 16 amino acids. Between the trimmed V and J ends, which lost 4 bases and 0 bases, there was a span of 10 bases. Germline CDR1 reads SGHVS; CDR2 reads FQNEAQ. CDR3 residues: CASSYYRASGANVLTF. The CDR3 DNA reads as TGTGCCAGCAGCTACTACCGGGCCTCTGGGGCCAACGTCCTGACTTTC.

The rearrangement joins TRBV2 to TRBJ2-3; 12 bases map to TRBD2. With V trimmed by 5 bases and J by 1 base, 13 bases remained unmatched. CDR3 length: 19 residues. The germline V gene has CDR1 SNHLY and CDR2 FYNNEI. CDR3 sequence: CASSTGASGRVVGTDTQYF. CDR3 nucleotide sequence: TGTGCCAGCAGTACAGGTGCTAGCGGGAGGGTAGTCGGCACAGATACGCAGTATTTT. The variable domain in full, completed from reference TRBV2 and TRBJ2-3, reads EPEVTQTPSHQVTQMGQEVILRCVPISNHLYFYWYRQILGQKVEFLVSFYNNEISEKSEIFDDQFSVERPDGSNFTLKIRSTKLEDSAMYFCASSTGASGRVVGTDTQYFGPGTRLTVL.

This chain links TRBV27 with TRBJ2-5, with D possibly TRBD1 on 6 matching bases. V gave up 6 bases and J gave up 9 bases, with 17 bases separating them. Per the germline V gene, CDR1 is MNHEY and CDR2 is SMNVEV (reference sequence). The CDR3 consists of 13 residues. In nucleotides, the CDR3 is TGTGCCAGCAGCACAAGGGGTGGGACACCCCAGTACTTC. The encoded protein is CASSTRGGTPQYF.

This chain connects TRBV7-8 to TRBJ1-1; D call uncertain. Trimming shortened V by 0 bases and J by 9 bases, and 14 bases separated the two germline ends. CDR1 is SGHVS, CDR2 FQNEAQ, per germline. The CDR3 is made up of 14 amino acids. The CDR3 sequence is CASSLALGAGQAFF. CDR3 nucleotide sequence: TGTGCCAGCAGCTTAGCGTTGGGCGCCGGGCAAGCTTTCTTT. Filled out from reference TRBV7-8 and TRBJ1-1, the complete variable domain reads GAGVSQSPRYKVAKRGQDVALRCDPISGHVSLFWYQQALGQGPEFLTYFQNEAQLDKSGLPSDRFFAERPEGSVSTLKIQRTQQEDSAVYLCASSLALGAGQAFFGQGTRLTVV.

The chain joins TRBV29-1 to TRBJ2-1; 10 bases are a match to TRBD2. The J segment lost 6 bases and the V segment lost 7 bases, leaving 18 bases of the junction unmatched. The CDR3 contains 17 residues. CDR1 is SQVTM, CDR2 ANQGSEA, per germline. The CDR3 reads CSAPDGSGRSPSNEQFF. CDR3 nucleotide sequence: TGCAGCGCCCCTGACGGTAGCGGGAGGTCACCCAGCAATGAGCAGTTCTTC.